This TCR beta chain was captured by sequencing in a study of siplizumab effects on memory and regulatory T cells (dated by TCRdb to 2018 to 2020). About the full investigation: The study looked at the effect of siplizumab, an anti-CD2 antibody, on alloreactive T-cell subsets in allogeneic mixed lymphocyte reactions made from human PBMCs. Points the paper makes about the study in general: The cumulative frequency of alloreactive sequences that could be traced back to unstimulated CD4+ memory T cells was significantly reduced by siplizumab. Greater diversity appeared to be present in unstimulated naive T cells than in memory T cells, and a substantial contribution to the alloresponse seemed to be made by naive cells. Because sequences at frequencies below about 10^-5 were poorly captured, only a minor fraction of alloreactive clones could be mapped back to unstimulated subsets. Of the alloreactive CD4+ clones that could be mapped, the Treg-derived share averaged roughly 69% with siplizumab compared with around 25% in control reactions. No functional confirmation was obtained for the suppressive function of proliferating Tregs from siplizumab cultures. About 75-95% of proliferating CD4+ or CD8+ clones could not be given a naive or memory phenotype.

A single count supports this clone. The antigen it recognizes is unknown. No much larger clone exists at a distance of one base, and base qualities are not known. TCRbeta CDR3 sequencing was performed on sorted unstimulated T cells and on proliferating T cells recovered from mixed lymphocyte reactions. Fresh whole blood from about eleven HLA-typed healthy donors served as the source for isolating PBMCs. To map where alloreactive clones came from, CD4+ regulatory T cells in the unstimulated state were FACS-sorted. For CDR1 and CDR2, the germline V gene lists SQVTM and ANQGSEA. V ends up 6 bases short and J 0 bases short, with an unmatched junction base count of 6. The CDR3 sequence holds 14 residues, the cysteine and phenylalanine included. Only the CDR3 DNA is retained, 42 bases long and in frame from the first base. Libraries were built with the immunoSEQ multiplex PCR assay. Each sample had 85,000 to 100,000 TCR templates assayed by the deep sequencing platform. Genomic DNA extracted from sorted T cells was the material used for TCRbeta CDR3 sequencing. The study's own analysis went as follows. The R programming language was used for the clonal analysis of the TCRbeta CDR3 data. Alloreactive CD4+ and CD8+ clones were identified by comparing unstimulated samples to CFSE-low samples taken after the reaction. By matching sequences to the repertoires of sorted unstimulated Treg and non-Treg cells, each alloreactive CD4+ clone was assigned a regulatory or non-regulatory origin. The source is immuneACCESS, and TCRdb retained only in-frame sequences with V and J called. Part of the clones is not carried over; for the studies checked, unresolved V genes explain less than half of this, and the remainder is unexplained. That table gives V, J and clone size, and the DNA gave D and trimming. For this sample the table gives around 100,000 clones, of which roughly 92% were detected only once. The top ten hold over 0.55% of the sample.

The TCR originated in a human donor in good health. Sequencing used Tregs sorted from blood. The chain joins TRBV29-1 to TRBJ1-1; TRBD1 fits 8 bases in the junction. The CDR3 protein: CSVRTGWVNTEAFF. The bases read TGCAGCGTCAGGACAGGGTGGGTGAACACTGAAGCTTTCTTT.